Listed here is a single TCR beta chain. TCRdb processed the multiplex PCR reads anew with MiXCR; each CDR3 protein has one entry. The table records more than 80,000 distinct CDR3 sequences, 30% of them present only once. The sample comes from a study of breast tumors, draining lymph nodes, adjacent tissues. The length of the CDR3 is 18 residues. Losses at the gene ends were 4 bases for V and 4 bases for J; bases not matched to a gene: 10. The germline CDR1 and CDR2 sequences are SGHDT and YYEEEE. Axillary draining lymph nodes of breast cancer patients supplied the node samples. The sequenced sample consisted of axillary lymph node tissue. This receptor was identified in a female donor with breast cancer. Some clones in this sample may be carry-over from other donors' samples. This sequence joins TRBV5-6 and TRBJ2-3; 15 bases fit TRBD2. CDR3 nucleotide sequence: TGTGCCAGCAGCCCAGGACTAGCGGGGGGGCCTGGCGCAGATACGCAGTATTTT. Its protein product is CASSPGLAGGPGADTQYF.